This TCR beta chain was identified in a study of OX40 agonist ivuxolimab in advanced cancers. This clone was seen a handful of times. Profiled with immunoSEQ multiplex PCR; TCRdb holds only in-frame clones, not every one. Among roughly 18,000 clones listed, 82% were seen once. Exclusion applied to patients with autoimmune disease history or systemic immunosuppression. Samples were taken at baseline and on day 1 of cycles 4 and 7. The material sequenced was CD4+ or CD8+ T cells sorted from blood, taken in a trial of the OX40 agonist ivuxolimab. The sequence was collected from an adult with an advanced solid tumor such as melanoma, head and neck, liver or kidney cancer.

The CDR3 sequence is CASSEGGSNSPLHF. CDR3 coding DNA: TGTGCCAGCAGCGAGGGGGGGTCTAATTCACCCCTCCACTTT. V is TRBV9 and J is TRBJ1-6, with D perhaps TRBD1 (6 bases). CDR1 SGDLS and CDR2 YYNGEE come from the germline V gene. V dropped 3 bases and J dropped 6 bases, with 10 bases sitting between them. The CDR3 is 14 amino acids.